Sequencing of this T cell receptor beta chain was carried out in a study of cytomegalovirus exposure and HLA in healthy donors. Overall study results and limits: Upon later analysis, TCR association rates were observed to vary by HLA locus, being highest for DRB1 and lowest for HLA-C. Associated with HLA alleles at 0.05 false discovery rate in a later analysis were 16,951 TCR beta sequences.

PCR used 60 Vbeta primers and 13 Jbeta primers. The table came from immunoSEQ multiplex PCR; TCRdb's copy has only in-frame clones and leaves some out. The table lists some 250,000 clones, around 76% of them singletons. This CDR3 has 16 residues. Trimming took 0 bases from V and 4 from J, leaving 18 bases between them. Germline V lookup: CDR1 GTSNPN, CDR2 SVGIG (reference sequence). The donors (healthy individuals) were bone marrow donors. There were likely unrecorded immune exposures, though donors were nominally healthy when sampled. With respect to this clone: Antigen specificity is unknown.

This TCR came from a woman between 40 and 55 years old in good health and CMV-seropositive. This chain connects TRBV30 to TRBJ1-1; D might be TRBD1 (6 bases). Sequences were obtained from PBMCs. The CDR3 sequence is CAWSVGQSRMGTEAFF. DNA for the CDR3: TGTGCCTGGAGTGTTGGACAGTCTCGTATGGGCACTGAAGCTTTCTTT.